This entry features one TCR beta chain sequence. Its antigen is still unknown. The sample is drawn from a study of cytomegalovirus exposure and HLA in healthy donors. The ends were cut back, 10 bases at V and 4 bases at J, with 17 bases in the middle. This CDR3 is built from 14 residues. From germline, CDR1 is ENHRY and CDR2 SYGVKD. This PCR relied on a set of 60 Vbeta primers and 13 Jbeta primers. Repertoires were generated with immunoSEQ multiplex PCR, while TCRdb's copy carries only in-frame clones and drops some. The sample has roughly 120,000 clones, approximately 80% seen once. Study-level points and caveats: Equally common other TCR beta chains were less clonally expanded than HLA-associated ones, a later analysis found.

Sample: PBMCs. The clonotype was recovered from a human donor in good health. The chain is built from TRBV10-3 and TRBJ1-5; possibly TRBD1 for D (5 bases). CDR3 sequence (DNA): TGTGCCACCACCTCGGGGGACCGAAATCAGCCCCAGCATTTT. Its translation is CATTSGDRNQPQHF.